Listed below are T cell receptor beta chains from one sample, sequenced in a study of blood T cell repertoires in COVID-19. Here immunoSEQ multiplex PCR was the method, and the copy in TCRdb shows in-frame clones only, minus some. In the table there are 100,000 to 120,000 clones, about 88% of which are singletons. The sequenced material came from peripheral blood. The receptors stem from a woman aged 70-85 years who had recovered from COVID-19. Each CDR3 is given with its conserved first and last residue. A D gene is named only where the DNA matches it firmly. Clone size, where shown, is once, few, many, or a class for clones that have expanded.

>TRBV5-4|few|TRBJ2-7|TRBD2
CASSLASGRTTYEQYF
TGTGCCAGCAGCTTGGCAAGCGGGAGGACGACCTACGAGCAGTACTTC
>TRBV9|few|TRBJ1-6|TRBD1
CASSEGARSPLHF
TGTGCCAGCAGCGAGGGGGCAAGGTCACCCCTCCACTTT
>TRBV28|-|TRBJ1-4|-
CASSLNQGSEKLFF
TGTGCCAGCAGTTTAAATCAGGGGAGTGAAAAACTGTTTTTT
>TRBV6-5|-|TRBJ1-5|-
CASTADRNQPQHF
TGTGCCAGCACCGCAGACAGAAATCAGCCCCAGCATTTT
>TRBV28|-|TRBJ2-7|TRBD1
CASRRGQGYEQYF
TGTGCCAGCAGGCGGGGACAGGGTTACGAGCAGTACTTC
>TRBV28|-|TRBJ1-2|-
CASSSPGGGNYGYTF
TGTGCCAGCAGTTCCCCCGGGGGAGGAAACTATGGCTACACCTTC
>TRBV19|-|TRBJ1-2|-
CASSRTAGVNYGYTF
TGTGCCAGTAGTAGGACGGCAGGGGTGAACTATGGCTACACCTTC
>TRBV11-2|-|TRBJ1-2|-
CASSLDAAQGYGYTF
TGTGCCAGCAGCTTAGATGCGGCTCAGGGGTATGGCTACACCTTC
>TRBV29-1|once|TRBJ2-3|TRBD1
CSVAYRGRPDTQYF
TGCAGCGTCGCATACAGGGGGCGACCAGATACGCAGTATTTT
>TRBV28|-|TRBJ1-6|TRBD1
CASSLRAAWDRGNSPLHF
TGTGCCAGCAGTTTAAGGGCCGCATGGGACAGGGGAAATTCACCCCTCCACTTT
>TRBV7-3|-|TRBJ2-1|TRBD2
CASSLVAGTSGYYEQFF
TGTGCCAGCAGCTTGGTCGCAGGGACTAGCGGTTACTATGAGCAGTTCTTC
>TRBV10-3|-|TRBJ2-5|-
CAISEGQGGLETQYF
TGTGCCATCAGTGAAGGACAGGGAGGGTTGGAGACCCAGTACTTC
>TRBV30|once|TRBJ2-3|TRBD2
CACWKRGALGADTQYF
TGTGCCTGCTGGAAGCGGGGGGCCCTAGGGGCAGATACGCAGTATTTT
>TRBV10-3|-|TRBJ1-2|TRBD1
CAISESWDRLNYGYTF
TGTGCCATCAGTGAGTCTTGGGACAGACTAAACTATGGCTACACCTTC
>TRBV6-6|-|TRBJ2-6|TRBD1
CASSPTGGPSGANVLTF
TGTGCCAGCAGTCCTACAGGGGGGCCCTCTGGGGCCAACGTCCTGACTTTC
>TRBV6-2/TRBV6-3|-|TRBJ2-2|TRBD2
CASSYADWLAGAGELFF
TGTGCCAGCAGTTACGCGGATTGGTTAGCGGGAGCCGGGGAGCTGTTTTTT
>TRBV18|-|TRBJ2-1|TRBD2
CASSPTLAGAYNEQFF
TGTGCCAGCTCACCGACCCTAGCGGGGGCCTACAATGAGCAGTTCTTC
>TRBV7-2|-|TRBJ1-2|TRBD1
CASRPQGVSYGYTF
TGTGCCAGCAGACCGCAGGGGGTTAGCTATGGCTACACCTTC
>TRBV28|-|TRBJ2-4|-
CASSLPVGPLAKNIQYF
TGTGCCAGCAGTTTACCCGTCGGTCCACTAGCCAAAAACATTCAGTACTTC
>TRBV11-2|-|TRBJ2-5|TRBD2
CASSGGLAETQYF
TGTGCCAGCAGCGGAGGACTAGCGGAGACCCAGTACTTC
>TRBV4-1|-|TRBJ2-1|TRBD1
CASSQADRGRSNEQFF
TGCGCCAGCAGCCAAGCCGACAGGGGGCGAAGTAATGAGCAGTTCTTC
>TRBV7-9|-|TRBJ2-7|-
CASSLGLQGTRQYF
TGTGCCAGCAGCTTAGGCCTACAGGGAACTCGGCAGTACTTC
>TRBV24-1|once|TRBJ2-5|-
CATSDFGRVKETQYF
TGTGCCACCAGTGATTTCGGCAGGGTTAAAGAGACCCAGTACTTC
>TRBV6-2/TRBV6-3|-|TRBJ2-2|TRBD1
CASSPGQGNTGELFF
TGTGCCAGCAGCCCGGGACAGGGGAACACCGGGGAGCTGTTTTTT
>TRBV7-3|-|TRBJ2-3|-
CASSLPSSKVRNTQYF
TGTGCCAGCAGCTTACCCTCTAGTAAAGTGAGAAATACGCAGTATTTT
>TRBV12-3/TRBV12-4|-|TRBJ1-1|-
CASSFYKNTEAFF
TGTGCCAGCAGTTTTTATAAGAACACTGAAGCTTTCTTT
>TRBV18|-|TRBJ1-1|-
CASSPTVNTEAFF
TGTGCCAGCTCACCGACAGTGAACACTGAAGCTTTCTTT
>TRBV30|-|TRBJ2-2|TRBD2
CAWGSGGAFRELFF
TGTGCCTGGGGAAGCGGGGGGGCCTTTAGGGAGCTGTTTTTT
>TRBV3-1/TRBV3-2|-|TRBJ2-7|TRBD1
CASSLGQDAGLYEQYF
TGTGCCAGCAGCCTTGGACAGGATGCGGGCCTATACGAGCAGTACTTC
>TRBV24-1|-|TRBJ2-1|TRBD2
CATSEPGTSGFF
TGTGCCACCAGTGAACCCGGGACTAGTGGGTTCTTC
>TRBV5-1|once|TRBJ2-5|TRBD1
CASSLYGTGHQETQYF
TGCGCCAGCAGCTTGTATGGGACAGGGCACCAAGAGACCCAGTACTTC
>TRBV30|-|TRBJ2-7|TRBD2
CAHSRGDYEQYF
TGTGCCCACAGTCGGGGGGACTACGAGCAGTACTTC
>TRBV19|-|TRBJ2-1|TRBD2
CASAKLAGGPYEQFF
TGTGCCAGTGCGAAACTAGCGGGAGGGCCCTATGAGCAGTTCTTC
>TRBV3-1/TRBV3-2|once|TRBJ2-3|TRBD2
CASSQDSGSPSTDTQYF
TGTGCCAGCAGCCAAGATAGCGGGAGTCCTAGCACAGATACGCAGTATTTT
>TRBV27|-|TRBJ1-1|-
CASSSGYTEAFF
TGTGCCAGCAGTTCCGGGTACACTGAAGCTTTCTTT
>TRBV6-4|once|TRBJ1-4|-
CASSDGLGRLTNEKLFF
TGTGCCAGCAGTGACGGTTTGGGGCGACTTACTAATGAAAAACTGTTTTTT
>TRBV5-1|-|TRBJ1-4|TRBD1
CASSSDRGGNEKLFF
TGCGCCAGCAGCTCGGACAGGGGCGGGAATGAAAAACTGTTTTTT
>TRBV5-1|-|TRBJ2-2|TRBD2
CASSAVSGRAGELFF
TGCGCCAGCAGCGCGGTTAGCGGGAGGGCCGGGGAGCTGTTTTTT
>TRBV6-5|-|TRBJ2-5|TRBD2
CASRWGGQETQYF
TGTGCCAGCAGGTGGGGGGGACAAGAGACCCAGTACTTC
>TRBV9|-|TRBJ2-3|TRBD2
CASSVGLAGTTDTQYF
TGTGCCAGCAGCGTAGGTCTAGCGGGAACCACAGATACGCAGTATTTT
>TRBV11-1|once|TRBJ2-2|-
CASSMRMNTGELFF
TGTGCCAGCTCGATGAGGATGAACACCGGGGAGCTGTTTTTT
>TRBV7-8|-|TRBJ2-1|-
CAVELYNEQFF
TGTGCCGTGGAGCTTTACAATGAGCAGTTCTTC
>TRBV3-1/TRBV3-2|-|TRBJ2-7|TRBD1
CASSQGPAWEQYF
TGTGCCAGCTCACAGGGGCCGGCGTGGGAGCAGTACTTC
>TRBV7-2|-|TRBJ1-1|-
CASSFHNRAQAFF
TGTGCCAGCAGCTTCCACAACAGGGCGCAGGCTTTCTTT
>TRBV2|few|TRBJ2-3|TRBD2
CASSEQGGTDTQYF
TGTGCCAGCAGTGAACAGGGAGGGACAGATACGCAGTATTTT
>TRBV5-1|-|TRBJ2-1|-
CASARDTLYNEQFF
TGCGCCAGCGCCCGGGACACCCTCTACAATGAGCAGTTCTTC
>TRBV7-8|-|TRBJ2-5|TRBD2
CASSFGREVTQYF
TGTGCCAGCAGCTTTGGGCGGGAGGTGACCCAGTACTTC
>TRBV7-2|-|TRBJ2-6|-
CASSYQGTGANVLTF
TGTGCCAGCAGTTACCAGGGGACTGGGGCCAACGTCCTGACTTTC
>TRBV12-5|-|TRBJ1-1|-
CASGVSGLQAFF
TGTGCTAGTGGTGTTTCAGGCCTTCAAGCTTTCTTT
>TRBV5-1|-|TRBJ1-4|-
CASRPDATNEKLFF
TGCGCCAGCAGGCCAGATGCAACTAATGAAAAACTGTTTTTT
>TRBV4-3|-|TRBJ2-1|TRBD2
CASSQEWGLAYNEQFF
TGCGCCAGCAGCCAAGAGTGGGGACTAGCGTACAATGAGCAGTTCTTC
>TRBV11-2|-|TRBJ1-5|TRBD1
CASSRTRDRNQPQHF
TGTGCCAGCAGCCGCACCCGGGACAGAAATCAGCCCCAGCATTTT
>TRBV20-1|-|TRBJ2-3|-
CSASDRRGDTQYF
TGCAGTGCTAGTGATCGACGAGGAGATACGCAGTATTTT